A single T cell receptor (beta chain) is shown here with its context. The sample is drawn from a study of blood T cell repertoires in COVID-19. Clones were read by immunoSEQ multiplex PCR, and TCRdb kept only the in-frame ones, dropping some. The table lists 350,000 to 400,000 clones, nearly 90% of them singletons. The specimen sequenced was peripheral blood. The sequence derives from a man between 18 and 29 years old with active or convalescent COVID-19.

The CDR3 loop reads CASSIWTGNSGNTIYF. The DNA for the CDR3 is TGTGCCAGTAGTATTTGGACAGGCAACTCTGGAAACACCATATATTTT. The chain has TRBV19 and TRBJ1-3; 7 bases map to TRBD1. Trimming cost V 3 bases and J 0 bases; bases outside gene matches: 5. CDR1 LNHDA and CDR2 SQIVND come from the germline V gene (reference sequence). The CDR3 loop spans 16 amino acids.